The present entry profiles one T cell receptor beta chain with its context. Its antigen is still unknown. Specified treatment: approximately 10-day PBMC culture with coronavirus spike peptide pools or control peptides (ViraFEST assay). First, ViraFEST expanded antigen-specific T cells with peptide pools, and next it sequenced the TCRs. Per well, two million PBMCs were cultured in the presence of around 10 IU/ml IL-2 and roughly 10 ug/ml peptide pools. This specimen belongs to a study of vaccination and CD4 T cells after COVID-19. The Oncomine TCR Beta short-read assay generated sequence data from the DNA of cultured CD4+ T cells. One entry per CDR3 protein, called by TCRdb with MiXCR from the PCR reads. The data contain approximately 16,000 distinct CDR3 sequences, less than 45% of them seen just once; the ten biggest clones take up around 23%. Trimming left V 3 bases short and J 10 bases short, with 13 bases between. CDR3 size: 13 residues. Germline V CDR1 and CDR2: SEHNR, FQNEAQ (reference sequence).

This receptor was taken from a human donor who received a COVID-19 vaccine. This chain connects TRBV7-9 to TRBJ1-5, with D perhaps TRBD1 (5 bases). The source was CD4+ T cells from blood, cultured in vitro, collected before SARS-CoV-2 vaccination. The CDR3, as DNA: TGTGCCAGCAGCTTCGCGAAGGGGAGCCCCCAGCATTTT. Translation: CASSFAKGSPQHF.